This T cell receptor beta chain was captured by sequencing in a study of CD8+ T cells in alopecia areata. Study in general: The SALT score measured affected scalp surface percentage in treated patients.

This clone was picked up one time. Treatment defined: oral pan-JAK inhibitor, 5-10 mg twice daily. Following extraction, RNA underwent reverse transcription to cDNA, which served as the sequencing template. Sequencing used immunoSEQ multiplex PCR; TCRdb keeps in-frame clones, though not all of them. The table has approximately 170,000 clones, about 60% seen once. The TCR was taken from a human donor with alopecia areata. The sequences come from CD4+ T cells sorted from blood, collected at week 4, from a patient treated with tofacitinib.

CDR3 sequence (DNA): TGTGCCAGCAGTTACGGGGACAGGGGCTACACCTTC. It translates to CASSYGDRGYTF. The chain couples TRBV6-5 to TRBJ1-2, with 8 nucleotides matching TRBD1. The J segment lost 8 bases and the V segment lost 2 bases, leaving 1 base of the junction unmatched. Germline-derived CDR1 and CDR2 are MNHEY and SVGAGI. The CDR3 contains 12 residues.